This section outlines one T cell receptor beta chain sequence together with its context. Its antigen specificity is not known. No much larger clone exists at a distance of one base, and base qualities are not known. Relative to germline, V is missing 8 bases and J is missing 2 bases, with 7 bases of the junction outside any gene match. As encoded in the germline V gene, CDR1 is SGHDT while CDR2 is YYEEEE. Taken from cysteine to phenylalanine, the CDR3 has 14 residues. The DNA shown is the 42-base CDR3, in frame from base 1. Sequencing took place on an Illumina NovaSeq 6000. cDNA libraries for TCRalpha and TCRbeta were prepared by 5'RACE using constant-segment primers, with sample barcodes and unique molecular identifiers added. Trizol reagent was used to extract RNA from every sample. The libraries were amplified in two PCR steps, and the second step added a second sample barcode and Illumina TruSeq adapters. Sequencing of libraries was performed on an Illumina NovaSeq with 2 x 150 bp paired-end reads. The source study handled its data this way. The reads were demultiplexed and collapsed into UMI-guided consensus sequences using migec v1.2.7. Using mixcr v2.1.11, UMI consensuses were aligned to TRA and TRB V and J templates and then assembled into clonotypes. A clonotype was counted as expanded or contracted only when both edgeR and NoisET called the clonotype significant, with the noise models trained on biological replicates. For edgeR calls, the cutoffs were a false discovery rate-adjusted p below 0.01 and a log2 fold-change threshold of 1. PCA with hierarchical clustering of max-normalized trajectories of the 1000 most abundant clonotypes was used as exploratory dynamics analysis. Each responding clone was given a CD4 or CD8 phenotype based on the CD4+ and CD8+ repertoires, which had been sequenced separately. TCRdb reworked the public reads: Q25 trimming with fastp, MiXCR clone assembly, productive beta chains retained. Rows with a matching CDR3 protein are joined into one entry that keeps the most common DNA and genes. The authors' filters were not applied to this entry. Here the sample has about 310,000 distinct CDR3 sequences; approximately 19% occur a single time. The ten largest clones take up under 25% of the sample.

This entry belongs to a study of T-cell memory formation after mild COVID-19 (dated by TCRdb to the early 2020s). Study-level background: TCR sequence clusters from the two donors were found to be largely donor specific. In a couple of donors, T-cell clones that expanded and contracted after mild COVID-19 were followed by sequencing TCRalpha and TCRbeta repertoires longitudinally. Two young, previously healthy adult volunteers, one female and one male, were included in the cohort. Beyond this particular receptor, the publication reports: The second-wave clones that peaked on day 37 were not confirmed to be SARS-CoV-2 specific. Contracting CD4+ clones appeared mostly in the CM and EM memory subsets, whereas CD8+ clones were enriched in EMRA. The study covered only a couple of mild cases, and larger cohorts including severe cases with pre-infection samples were considered necessary. The detection of some responding clones in pre-infection memory suggests that pre-existing cross-reactive memory T cells joined the SARS-CoV-2 response. Clones contracting from day 15 to 85 had balanced CD4/CD8 phenotypes, while a second wave expanding from day 15 to 37 was biased towards CD4+.

Ficoll-Paque density gradient centrifugation was the method used to isolate PBMCs. The sequencing input was PBMCs or a T cell subset sorted from them (not recorded which). The TCR comes from a man between 18 and 29 years old who had mild COVID-19 (a few samples of this study predate the infection). The sample titles of this study are shuffled in the database, so cell type and time point are left out; the donor was told from shared clones. The rearranged chain carries TRBV5-6 and TRBJ2-3; 8 junctional bases match TRBD2. The nucleotide sequence reads TGTGCCAGTTTAACGGGGGGGCCCACAGATACGCAGTATTTT. Its amino acids are CASLTGGPTDTQYF.